This T cell receptor (beta chain) was recovered during a study of CD8+CD57+ T cells in acquired aplastic anemia. Turning to the study itself: Yields of DNA that came from sorted CD4+ and CD8+ cells averaged roughly 3.2 ug. Overall study findings and caveats: Some 31 sequences, all CD8+ CDR3, were shared between patients and controls.

This clonotype turned up a few times. Its specificity is unknown. Selection for sequencing was limited to patients who had shown CD8+CD57+ cell expansion by flow cytometry. The patients all had a severe acquired aplastic anemia diagnosis. Each patient gave a blood sample that was collected before any therapy had been received. Deletions cut 0 bases from V and 5 bases from J, with 2 bases between. Germline V gives CDR1 SEHNR, CDR2 FQNEAQ (reference sequence). The CDR3 is 12 residues long. According to the study, genomic DNA was the template for TCR beta VDJ and CDR3 profiling. From the reads, TCRdb called clonotypes with MiXCR, one entry per CDR3 protein. The data show 250,000 to 350,000 distinct CDR3 sequences, with roughly 53% seen just once and under 1.5% held by the top ten.

The chain combines TRBV7-9 with TRBJ2-1, with D hard to call. Material: sorted CD4+, CD8+, or CD8+CD57+ T cells (not recorded which) from PBMCs. The clonotype comes from a human donor with aplastic anemia. The CDR3 reads CASSLAHNEQFF. The CDR3 DNA is TGTGCCAGCAGCTTAGCGCACAATGAGCAGTTCTTC. The full variable domain, with the rest looked up from reference TRBV7-9 and TRBJ2-1, is DTGVSQNPRHKITKRGQNVTFRCDPISEHNRLYWYRQTLGQGPEFLTYFQNEAQLEKSRLLSDRFSAERPKGSFSTLEIQRTEQGDSAMYLCASSLAHNEQFFGPGTRLTVL.